This is a list of T cell receptor beta chains from one sample in a study of OX40 agonist ivuxolimab in advanced cancers. Profiling relied on immunoSEQ multiplex PCR, and the TCRdb table lists in-frame clones only, not all of them. Of about 85,000 clones listed, around 87% are singletons. Sequences were derived from CD4+ or CD8+ T cells sorted from blood, sampled in a trial of the OX40 agonist ivuxolimab. The source is an adult with an advanced solid tumor such as melanoma, head and neck, liver or kidney cancer. The CDR3 runs from the conserved cysteine through the conserved F or W. The D gene is left open where the match is weak. Clone size is shown for a subset of rows, as once, few, many or a class of expanded clone.

TRBD1	TRBV6-5	TRBJ2-2	NA	CASSRDRGFGELFF	TGTGCCAGCAGCCGGGACAGGGGATTCGGGGAGCTGTTTTTT
NA	TRBV7-2	TRBJ2-1	once	CASRARGSSYNEQFF	TGTGCCAGCAGGGCTCGGGGTAGCTCCTACAATGAGCAGTTCTTC
TRBD1	TRBV6-6	TRBJ1-5	NA	CASTERQGTQPQHF	TGTGCCAGCACCGAAAGACAGGGGACTCAGCCCCAGCATTTT
TRBD1	TRBV9	TRBJ1-5	NA	CASSVVRQGARPQHF	TGTGCCAGCAGCGTAGTTAGGCAGGGGGCAAGGCCCCAGCATTTT
NA	TRBV5-4	TRBJ2-2	NA	CASSRGTSNTGELFF	TGTGCCAGCAGTCGTGGGACATCGAACACCGGGGAGCTGTTTTTT
NA	TRBV2	TRBJ2-5	NA	CATMGQNQETQYF	TGTGCCACCATGGGACAAAACCAAGAGACCCAGTACTTC
NA	TRBV5-1	TRBJ1-2	NA	CASSLSGDYGYTF	TGCGCCAGCAGCTTGTCAGGGGACTATGGCTACACCTTC
TRBD2	TRBV7-2	TRBJ2-2	NA	CASSLGLVGGELFF	TGTGCCAGCAGCCTAGGACTAGTAGGGGGGGAGCTGTTTTTT
TRBD2	TRBV7-9	TRBJ2-5	NA	CASSLIAGQETQYF	TGTGCCAGCAGTCTTATAGCGGGGCAAGAGACCCAGTACTTC
TRBD2	TRBV27	TRBJ2-1	NA	CASSSGLAGVYNEQFF	TGTGCCAGCAGTTCCGGCCTAGCGGGGGTCTACAATGAGCAGTTCTTC
TRBD2	TRBV19	TRBJ2-5	NA	CASRDYRQETQYF	TGTGCCAGCCGGGACTACCGCCAAGAGACCCAGTACTTC
NA	TRBV6-5	TRBJ2-3	once	CASSTRHTDTQYF	TGTGCCAGCAGTACCCGACACACAGATACGCAGTATTTT
NA	TRBV5-1	TRBJ2-2	NA	CASSLRQGSTGELFF	TGCGCCAGCAGCTTGCGTCAGGGTAGTACCGGGGAGCTGTTTTTT
NA	TRBV5-5	TRBJ2-7	few	CASSLGATVNYEQYF	TGTGCCAGCAGCTTGGGGGCGACAGTCAACTACGAGCAGTACTTC
NA	TRBV27	TRBJ2-1	NA	CASSPGSTKQFF	TGTGCCAGCAGTCCAGGATCGACGAAGCAGTTCTTC
NA	TRBV7-2	TRBJ1-6	once	CASSLVRGNNSPLHF	TGTGCCAGCAGCTTAGTCCGGGGTAACAATTCACCCCTCCACTTT
NA	TRBV6-4	TRBJ2-3	NA	CASSDSGISTDTQYF	TGTGCCAGCAGTGACTCCGGGATAAGCACAGATACGCAGTATTTT
TRBD2	TRBV15	TRBJ2-7	once	CATSRGAGAKSYEQYF	TGTGCCACCAGCAGAGGAGCGGGAGCTAAGTCCTACGAGCAGTACTTC
TRBD1	TRBV5-1	TRBJ1-1	NA	CASSLSPGQGTLGAFF	TGCGCCAGCAGCTTGTCCCCGGGACAGGGGACGTTAGGGGCTTTCTTT
NA	TRBV5-1	TRBJ2-4	NA	CASSLLVNENIQYF	TGCGCCAGCAGCTTGTTGGTAAACGAAAACATTCAGTACTTC
NA	TRBV13	TRBJ2-3	NA	CASSLGTRIDTQYF	TGTGCCAGCAGCTTAGGAACGCGGATAGATACGCAGTATTTT
NA	TRBV2	TRBJ2-1	NA	CASSGYNEQFF	TGTGCCAGCAGTGGATACAATGAGCAGTTCTTC
NA	TRBV7-9	TRBJ2-3	NA	CASSLLTRGTDTQYF	TGTGCCAGCAGCTTATTAACCAGGGGCACAGATACGCAGTATTTT
NA	TRBV5-1	TRBJ2-2	NA	CASSFRTANGELFF	TGCGCCAGCAGCTTCCGTACGGCCAACGGGGAGCTGTTTTTT
NA	TRBV5-1	TRBJ1-1	NA	CASSPTAKGGTEAFF	TGCGCCAGCAGCCCTACCGCAAAAGGGGGCACTGAAGCTTTCTTT
NA	TRBV6-5	TRBJ2-5	NA	CASSYLWRLQETQYF	TGTGCCAGCAGTTACCTCTGGCGTCTTCAAGAGACCCAGTACTTC
NA	TRBV14	TRBJ2-1	NA	CASSQSGGTQFF	TGTGCCAGCAGCCAGAGTGGCGGGACGCAGTTCTTC
TRBD1	TRBV6-5	TRBJ2-3	NA	CASTLQGARSDTQYF	TGTGCCAGCACCTTACAGGGGGCGCGGTCAGATACGCAGTATTTT
NA	TRBV7-9	TRBJ2-5	NA	CASSLIQLRLITQETQYF	TGTGCCAGCAGCTTAATTCAACTAAGGCTCATCACCCAAGAGACCCAGTACTTC
NA	TRBV7-2	TRBJ2-5	NA	CASSLQGRETQYF	TGTGCCAGCAGCTTACAGGGGCGGGAGACCCAGTACTTC
NA	TRBV27	TRBJ2-2	NA	CASSLAQGLAGELFF	TGTGCCAGCAGTTTGGCCCAGGGTTTGGCCGGGGAGCTGTTTTTT
TRBD2	TRBV5-4	TRBJ2-1	NA	CASSASGRAAYNEQFF	TGTGCCAGCAGCGCTAGCGGGAGGGCCGCCTACAATGAGCAGTTCTTC
TRBD1	TRBV10-3	TRBJ1-3	NA	CAISESQGAGNTIYF	TGTGCCATCAGTGAGTCACAGGGGGCTGGAAACACCATATATTTT
NA	TRBV7-9	TRBJ2-1	NA	CASSPGMVGNEQFF	TGTGCCAGCAGCCCCGGGATGGTGGGCAATGAGCAGTTCTTC
NA	TRBV13	TRBJ2-5	NA	CASSLGRGGAVQETQYF	TGTGCCAGCAGCTTAGGCCGTGGGGGGGCAGTTCAAGAGACCCAGTACTTC
TRBD1	TRBV18	TRBJ1-4	NA	CASSPGQGSAEKLFF	TGTGCCAGCTCACCTGGACAGGGGTCAGCGGAAAAACTGTTTTTT
NA	TRBV11-2	TRBJ1-1	NA	CASSLGGWTANTEAFF	TGTGCCAGCAGCTTAGGGGGGTGGACCGCGAACACTGAAGCTTTCTTT
NA	TRBV20-1	TRBJ2-1	NA	CSASRFNEQFF	TGCAGTGCTTCTAGGTTCAATGAGCAGTTCTTC
NA	TRBV6-6	TRBJ1-4	NA	CASSPRGPTNEKLFF	TGTGCCAGCAGTCCAAGAGGCCCAACTAATGAAAAACTGTTTTTT
TRBD1	TRBV6-5	TRBJ1-2	NA	CASSRRTGGSYGYTF	TGTGCCAGCAGTCGCCGGACAGGGGGTAGCTATGGCTACACCTTC
NA	TRBV6-1	TRBJ1-5	many	CASRDSNQPQHF	TGTGCCAGCCGGGACTCCAATCAGCCCCAGCATTTT
NA	TRBV6-5	TRBJ2-1	NA	CASRTDRSSYNEQFF	TGTGCCAGCAGAACCGACAGGAGCTCCTACAATGAGCAGTTCTTC
NA	TRBV20-1	TRBJ2-3	NA	CSAIYTDTQYF	TGCAGTGCTATCTACACAGATACGCAGTATTTT
NA	TRBV11-3	TRBJ2-4	NA	CASSVSRANDIQYF	TGTGCCAGCAGCGTATCTCGGGCCAACGACATTCAGTACTTC
NA	TRBV20-1	TRBJ2-1	NA	CSARLGNEQFF	TGCAGTGCCCGACTAGGAAATGAGCAGTTCTTC
NA	TRBV2	TRBJ1-4	NA	CASRRGSSTPNEKLFF	TGTGCCAGCAGGAGGGGGTCTTCGACACCTAATGAAAAACTGTTTTTT
NA	TRBV9	TRBJ2-3	NA	CASSDSAPSTDTQYF	TGTGCCAGCAGCGATAGCGCGCCTAGCACAGATACGCAGTATTTT
NA	TRBV11-3	TRBJ2-1	NA	CASSLGAVSSYNEQFF	TGTGCCAGCAGCTTAGGGGCGGTAAGCTCCTACAATGAGCAGTTCTTC
TRBD1	TRBV9	TRBJ2-1	NA	CASSPGQGGYNEQFF	TGTGCCAGCAGCCCGGGACAGGGGGGTTACAATGAGCAGTTCTTC
TRBD1	TRBV12-5	TRBJ2-1	NA	CASGFTGTGVGNEQFF	TGTGCTAGTGGTTTCACCGGGACAGGGGTGGGCAATGAGCAGTTCTTC
TRBD1	TRBV2	TRBJ2-3	once	CASSADRGSGVDTQYF	TGTGCCAGCAGCGCGGACAGGGGGTCCGGGGTAGATACGCAGTATTTT
NA	TRBV6-5	TRBJ2-1	NA	CASSYFSPFSYNEQFF	TGTGCCAGCAGTTACTTCAGCCCGTTCTCCTACAATGAGCAGTTCTTC
NA	TRBV6-1	TRBJ2-3	NA	CASKVGVSTDTQYF	TGTGCCAGCAAAGTGGGAGTGTCCACAGATACGCAGTATTTT
NA	TRBV11-3	TRBJ2-3	few	CASSRDGSGTDTQYF	TGTGCCAGCAGCCGCGATGGGAGTGGCACAGATACGCAGTATTTT
NA	TRBV5-5	TRBJ2-7	NA	CASSLWSHQPYEQYF	TGTGCCAGCAGCTTGTGGTCCCATCAGCCCTACGAGCAGTACTTC